This record covers a single T cell receptor (beta chain). Antigen: not known. This specimen belongs to a study of identifying expanded T cells in peripheral blood. Profiling relied on immunoSEQ multiplex PCR, and the TCRdb table lists in-frame clones only, not all of them. The data contain 100,000 or so clones, 87% of them singletons. CDR1 and CDR2 from the germline V gene are MDHEN and SYDVKM. The CDR3 contains 15 residues. Deletions cut 5 bases from V and 0 bases from J, with 14 bases between. No infections or other immune events were documented during collection. General study results and limits: Technical replicates showed roughly 1.2 changed clones; two weeks roughly 18; four weeks 19.

The sequencing sample was made of blood. This receptor was taken from a person aged 18 to 75 in good health. The chain combines TRBV28 with TRBJ2-7; D is ambiguous. CDR3 protein: CASSPPDTSSYEQYF. The CDR3 DNA is TGTGCCAGCAGTCCACCCGACACAAGCTCCTACGAGCAGTACTTC.